These 26 T cell receptor beta chains were sequenced from one sample in a study of shared clonotypes between healthy human individuals. Naive CD8 cells were CD45RO-negative, positively selected for CCR7, excluding terminally differentiated effector memory CD45RA+ cells. This table comes from immunoSEQ multiplex PCR, and its TCRdb copy is limited to in-frame clones, with some not included. The profile shows approximately 1.9 million clones, 85% to 95% of them singletons. The sequencing sample was made of naive CD8+ T cells from PBMCs. Every receptor here comes from a man between 18 and 35 years old in good health. Some clones in this sample may be carry-over from other donors' samples.

Regarding this clone: Other DNA sequences within the sample encode an identical CDR3. The V and J genes are TRBV7-9 and TRBJ2-1; 12 positions agree with TRBD2. The ends lost 5 bases at V and 1 base at J; junction bases unmatched: 3. This CDR3 has 16 residues. Germline V gives CDR1 SEHNR, CDR2 FQNEAQ (reference sequence). CDR3 residues: CASSPTSGSSYNEQFF. As DNA, the CDR3 is TGTGCCAGCAGCCCGACTAGCGGGAGTTCCTACAATGAGCAGTTCTTC.

This chain joins TRBV7-8 and TRBJ2-7; 9 bases line up with TRBD1. This CDR3 contains 14 residues. CDR1 and CDR2 from the germline V gene are SGHVS and FQNEAQ. Trimming at V came to 6 bases and at J to 3 bases, leaving 6 bases not matched to a gene. This chain's CDR3 is CASRTGQGYYEQYF. The CDR3 nucleotides read TGTGCCAGCAGAACCGGACAGGGGTACTACGAGCAGTACTTC. Variable domain in full (rest from reference TRBV7-8 and TRBJ2-7): GAGVSQSPRYKVAKRGQDVALRCDPISGHVSLFWYQQALGQGPEFLTYFQNEAQLDKSGLPSDRFFAERPEGSVSTLKIQRTQQEDSAVYLCASRTGQGYYEQYFGPGTRLTVT.

This chain joins TRBV4-3 and TRBJ1-2, with unresolved D. Trimming cost V 1 base and J 6 bases, with 12 bases left between them. CDR3 length: 14 amino acids. Germline V gene lookup returns CDR1 LGHNA and CDR2 YSLEER. In DNA form, the CDR3 reads TGCGCCAGCAGCCAAGGGTCGCGAACCCATGGCTACACCTTC. Translation gives CASSQGSRTHGYTF.

V gene TRBV7-9 combines with J gene TRBJ2-1; tentatively, D is TRBD1 (6 bases). Germline V CDR1 and CDR2: SEHNR, FQNEAQ (reference sequence). The CDR3 contains 15 residues. V was clipped by 2 bases and J by 1 base, with 9 bases between them. The CDR3 protein is CASSLSRGSYNEQFF. DNA for the CDR3: TGTGCCAGCAGCTTAAGCAGGGGATCCTACAATGAGCAGTTCTTC.

The chain joins TRBV4-3 to TRBJ1-1; D perhaps matches TRBD1 (5 bases). The CDR3 covers 16 residues. Germline V gives CDR1 LGHNA, CDR2 YSLEER. V was pared by 1 base and J by 1 base, with 13 bases between. The CDR3 DNA reads as TGCGCCAGCAGCCAAGCGGTGGGGCTGTGGAACACTGAAGCTTTCTTT. It codes for CASSQAVGLWNTEAFF.

The chain combines TRBV27 with TRBJ2-3; D uncertain. CDR3 length: 14 residues. Trimming shortened V by 0 bases and J by 4 bases, and 8 bases separated the two germline ends. Germline CDR1 MNHEY, CDR2 SMNVEV (reference sequence). The CDR3 sequence: CASSLSLGSDTQYF. Written as DNA, the CDR3 is TGTGCCAGCAGTTTATCCTTGGGGTCAGATACGCAGTATTTT.

The rearrangement joins TRBV4-1 to TRBJ2-3; TRBD1 matches 10 bases. This CDR3 region has 17 residues. Germline loops: CDR1 MGHRA, CDR2 YSYEKL. Germline trimming cut 2 bases from V and 0 bases from J; bases unmatched to any gene: 5. As DNA, the CDR3 is TGCGCCAGCAGCCAATGGGTGGGACAGGGGAGCACAGATACGCAGTATTTT. Its protein is CASSQWVGQGSTDTQYF.

This chain uses TRBV4-1 with TRBJ1-1, with 8 nucleotides matching TRBD1. This CDR3 is built from 17 residues. Germline CDR1 reads MGHRA; CDR2 reads YSYEKL. V lost 6 bases to trimming and J lost 1 base; unmatched junction nucleotides: 13. Here the CDR3 reads CASRRTGSGGRNTEAFF. In DNA, the CDR3 is TGCGCCAGCAGGAGGACAGGGTCCGGGGGGAGGAACACTGAAGCTTTCTTT.

The count of this clone is one. J is TRBJ2-3 and V is TRBV27; 8 positions match TRBD1. The CDR3 has 15 residues. Losses at the gene ends were 5 bases for V and 3 bases for J; bases not matched to a gene: 7. Germline V CDR1 and CDR2: MNHEY, SMNVEV (reference sequence). Here the CDR3 reads CASSAIDRGTDTQYF. DNA of the CDR3: TGTGCCAGCAGTGCTATTGACAGGGGTACAGATACGCAGTATTTT.

Comment on this clone: In the same sample, other DNA sequences code for this CDR3. This sequence joins TRBV27 and TRBJ2-7; unclear D gene. V was cut by 3 bases and J by 2 bases, with 8 bases left in between. This CDR3 is built from 13 residues. Germline V gene lookup returns CDR1 MNHEY and CDR2 SMNVEV (reference sequence). CDR3 sequence: CASSFSGAYEQYF. CDR3 sequence (DNA): TGTGCCAGCAGTTTTTCCGGAGCCTACGAGCAGTACTTC.

The chain combines TRBV9 with TRBJ2-3; D not resolved. CDR1 and CDR2 from the germline V gene are SGDLS and YYNGEE. Between the trimmed V and J ends, which lost 0 bases and 4 bases, there was a span of 12 bases. The CDR3 extends over 15 amino acids. The CDR3 loop is CASSVGGWNPDTQYF. For the CDR3, the DNA is TGTGCCAGCAGCGTAGGCGGCTGGAACCCAGATACGCAGTATTTT.

V is TRBV7-6 and J is TRBJ1-1; 9 bases line up with TRBD1. J was trimmed by 5 bases and V by 1 base; bases with no gene match: 8. The CDR3 sequence is 16 residues long. Germline-derived CDR1 and CDR2 are SGHVS and FNYEAQ. CDR3 amino acids: CASSLGGQGTVTEAFF. The CDR3 DNA reads as TGTGCCAGCAGCTTAGGGGGACAGGGAACAGTGACTGAAGCTTTCTTT. The full variable domain, its missing parts supplied by reference TRBV7-6 and TRBJ1-1, is GAGVSQSPRYKVTKRGQDVALRCDPISGHVSLYWYRQALGQGPEFLTYFNYEAQQDKSGLPNDRFSAERPEGSISTLTIQRTEQRDSAMYRCASSLGGQGTVTEAFFGQGTRLTVV.

V is TRBV4-3 and J is TRBJ2-3; D remains ambiguous. Trimming took off 0 bases at V and 0 bases at J, with 10 bases between the two ends. Germline CDR1 reads LGHNA; CDR2 reads YSLEER. The CDR3 covers 16 residues. The CDR3 is CASSQDLSLSTDTQYF. Here the CDR3 DNA reads TGCGCCAGCAGCCAAGATCTGTCCCTTAGCACAGATACGCAGTATTTT.

The chain joins TRBV11-2 to TRBJ2-1; 11 positions agree with TRBD2. Germline values: CDR1 SGHAT, CDR2 FQNNGV. CDR3 length: 15 amino acids. V lost 6 bases, J lost 6 bases, and 7 bases stayed unmatched. The CDR3 coding sequence is TGTGCCAGCAGTTTACTTACTAGCGGGAGCAATGAGCAGTTCTTC. Protein sequence: CASSLLTSGSNEQFF. Full variable domain (remainder filled in from reference TRBV11-2 and TRBJ2-1): EAGVAQSPRYKIIEKRQSVAFWCNPISGHATLYWYQQILGQGPKLLIQFQNNGVVDDSQLPKDRFSAERLKGVDSTLKIQPAKLEDSAVYLCASSLLTSGSNEQFFGPGTRLTVL.

The genes are TRBV27 and TRBJ2-7, with D unresolved. From germline, CDR1 is MNHEY and CDR2 SMNVEV (reference sequence). The CDR3 sequence is 14 residues long. V shed 3 bases and J shed 3 bases, with 12 bases lying between them. Written as DNA, the CDR3 is TGTGCCAGCAGTTTGTCGGCGTCCTTCTACGAGCAGTACTTC. Translation: CASSLSASFYEQYF.

The chain carries TRBV6-5 and TRBJ2-4, with TRBD1 identical over 11 bases. The junction had 4 bases not matched to a gene; V was cut back by 5 bases and J by 7 bases. The CDR3 length is 14 residues. Per germline, CDR1 MNHEY and CDR2 SVGAGI. The chain's CDR3 is CASSDRTGGNIQYF. The CDR3 nucleotides read TGTGCCAGCAGTGACAGGACAGGGGGCAACATTCAGTACTTC.

The genes are TRBV2 and TRBJ2-3, with D perhaps assigned TRBD1 or TRBD2 (5 bases each). Germline assignment: CDR1 SNHLY and CDR2 FYNNEI. Trimming removed 6 bases at V and 0 bases at J, with 13 bases between. This CDR3 has 15 amino acids. CDR3 sequence reads: CASSRAGSSTDTQYF. Here the CDR3 DNA reads TGTGCCAGCAGCCGAGCAGGGAGTAGCACAGATACGCAGTATTTT.

There are a few counts of this clone. The V and J genes are TRBV6-5 and TRBJ2-3, with D unresolved. The germline V gene encodes CDR1 MNHEY and CDR2 SVGAGI. V was clipped by 0 bases and J by 1 base, with 8 bases between them. The length of the CDR3 is 15 residues. The CDR3 nucleotides are TGTGCCAGCAGTTACTCATTCCCGGGCACAGATACGCAGTATTTT. Encoded protein: CASSYSFPGTDTQYF.

V and J are TRBV5-6 and TRBJ1-2; TRBD1 might be the D (5 bases). Trimming stripped 6 bases from V and 7 bases from J, with 16 bases between. The CDR3 is 13 residues long. Germline V CDR1 and CDR2: SGHDT, YYEEEE. CDR3 sequence (DNA): TGTGCCAGCACGGTGGGGGTAGGCTTTGGCTACACCTTC. Protein product: CASTVGVGFGYTF.

The V and J genes are TRBV7-9 and TRBJ2-7; D is ambiguous. This CDR3 spans 16 amino acids. Germline V CDR1 and CDR2: SEHNR, FQNEAQ (reference sequence). V was clipped by 5 bases and J by 1 base, with 18 bases between them. The CDR3 reads CASSDTKGRGSYEQYF. CDR3 in DNA: TGTGCCAGCAGCGATACCAAGGGCAGAGGATCCTACGAGCAGTACTTC.

The chain carries TRBV7-9 and TRBJ2-1; D not certain. This CDR3 region has 12 residues. V lost 5 bases to trimming and J lost 8 bases, with 10 bases between them. Germline assignment: CDR1 SEHNR and CDR2 FQNEAQ (reference sequence). The CDR3, as DNA: TGTGCCAGCAGCCACCCGATCGATGAGCAGTTCTTC. This gives the protein CASSHPIDEQFF.

The genes are TRBV5-6 and TRBJ2-5; 7 nucleotides line up with TRBD1. From germline, CDR1 is SGHDT and CDR2 YYEEEE. The CDR3 sequence is 13 residues long. V was pared by 3 bases and J by 3 bases, with 2 bases of the junction left unmatched. CDR3 nucleotides: TGTGCCAGCAGCTATGGACAGGAAGAGACCCAGTACTTC. This codes for CASSYGQEETQYF.

The chain has TRBV4-1 and TRBJ2-3; 7 positions agree with TRBD2. The trim removed 1 base at V and 4 bases at J, leaving 8 bases unmatched. The germline V gene encodes CDR1 MGHRA and CDR2 YSYEKL. CDR3 length: 16 amino acids. CDR3: CASSQAAGAVADTQYF. The CDR3 coding sequence is TGCGCCAGCAGCCAAGCCGCGGGAGCGGTGGCAGATACGCAGTATTTT.

This sequence joins TRBV19 and TRBJ2-7; perhaps D is TRBD1 or TRBD2 (5 bases each). The CDR3 covers 15 residues. Germline CDR1 LNHDA, CDR2 SQIVND (reference sequence). Trimming removed 1 base from V and 3 bases from J, with 13 bases in between. In DNA form, the CDR3 reads TGTGCCAGTAGTATAGGGTACGGGGCGGGCTACGAGCAGTACTTC. Amino acids: CASSIGYGAGYEQYF.

The chain combines TRBV6-6 with TRBJ1-5; possible D gene TRBD1, 6 bases. This CDR3 comprises 15 residues. V lost 7 bases and J 3 bases, leaving 16 bases between the germline ends. Germline CDR1 reads MNHNY; CDR2 reads SVGAGI (reference sequence). The CDR3 coding sequence is TGTGCCAGCACTTTAGGAGGGGGACCCAATCAGCCCCAGCATTTT. Translation: CASTLGGGPNQPQHF.

The genes are TRBV6-1 and TRBJ1-1; 8 nucleotides match TRBD1. CDR1 and CDR2 (germline): MNHNS, SASEGT. V was pared by 6 bases and J by 4 bases, with 1 base of the junction left unmatched. The CDR3 loop spans 12 amino acids. The CDR3 loop reads CASRTGATEAFF. The DNA for the CDR3 is TGTGCCAGCAGGACAGGGGCCACTGAAGCTTTCTTT.